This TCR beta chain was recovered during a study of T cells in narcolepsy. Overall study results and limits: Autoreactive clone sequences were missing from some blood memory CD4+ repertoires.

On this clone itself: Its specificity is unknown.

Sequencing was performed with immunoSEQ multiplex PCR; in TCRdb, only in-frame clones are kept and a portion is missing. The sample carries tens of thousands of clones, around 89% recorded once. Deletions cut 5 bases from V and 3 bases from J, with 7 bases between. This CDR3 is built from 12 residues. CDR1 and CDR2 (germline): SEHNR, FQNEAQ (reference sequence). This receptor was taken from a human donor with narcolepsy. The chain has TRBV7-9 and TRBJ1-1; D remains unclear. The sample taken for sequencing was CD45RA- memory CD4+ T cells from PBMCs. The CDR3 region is CASSPHDTEAFF. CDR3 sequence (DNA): TGTGCCAGCAGCCCTCATGACACTGAAGCTTTCTTT.